The T cell receptor (beta chain) described here comes from a study of beta chain features in type 1 diabetes. Expressed TCRB transcripts were sequenced because the entire RNA isolate underwent reverse transcription. TCRdb's table, derived via immunoSEQ multiplex PCR, lists solely in-frame clones and lacks some. The table includes about half a million clones, roughly 11% detected once. The table lists this clone with a few counts. Sequences were obtained from naive CD4+ T cells from blood. The receptor was derived from a woman between 18 and 29 years old in good health.

Here the CDR3 DNA reads TGTGCCAGCAGCCAAGCCAGGGCTGAGACCCAGTACTTC. The encoded protein is CASSQARAETQYF. The chain has TRBV4-2 and TRBJ2-5; TRBD1 is a possible D gene (5 bases). V was clipped by 1 base and J by 5 bases, with 8 bases between them. CDR1 and CDR2 from the germline V gene are LGHNA and YNFKEQ. The CDR3 covers 13 residues.